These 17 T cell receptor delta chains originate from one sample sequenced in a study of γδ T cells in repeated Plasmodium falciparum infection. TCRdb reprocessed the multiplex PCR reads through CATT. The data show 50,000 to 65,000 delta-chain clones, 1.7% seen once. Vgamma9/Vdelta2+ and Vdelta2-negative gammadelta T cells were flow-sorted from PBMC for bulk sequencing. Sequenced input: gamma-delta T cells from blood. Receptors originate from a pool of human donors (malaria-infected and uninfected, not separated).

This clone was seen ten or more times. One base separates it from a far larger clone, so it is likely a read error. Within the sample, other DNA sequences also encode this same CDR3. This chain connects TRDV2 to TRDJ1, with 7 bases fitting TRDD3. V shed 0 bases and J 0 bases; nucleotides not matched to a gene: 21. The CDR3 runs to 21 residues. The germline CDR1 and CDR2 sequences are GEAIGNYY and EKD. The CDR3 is CACDTAEKVGDTRLYTDKLIF. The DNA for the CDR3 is TGTGCCTGTGACACCGCGGAGAAGGTGGGGGACACGCGTCTGTACACCGATAAACTCATCTTT.

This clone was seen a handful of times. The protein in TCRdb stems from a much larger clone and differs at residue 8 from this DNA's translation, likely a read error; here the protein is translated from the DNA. CDR3 region: CALGPPWERWGGAGETDKLIF. In DNA form, the CDR3 reads TGTGCTCTTGGGCCACCCTGGGAACGATGGGGGGGCGCGGGGGAAACCGATAAACTCATCTTT. The rearrangement uses TRDV1 and TRDJ1; TRDD3 is a possible D gene (6 bases). Matching the DNA to germline supplied the J gene, which TCRdb does not give. Trimming took off 5 bases at V and 2 bases at J, with 33 bases between the two ends. The CDR3 has 21 residues. Germline CDR1 is TSWWSYY and CDR2 is QGS.

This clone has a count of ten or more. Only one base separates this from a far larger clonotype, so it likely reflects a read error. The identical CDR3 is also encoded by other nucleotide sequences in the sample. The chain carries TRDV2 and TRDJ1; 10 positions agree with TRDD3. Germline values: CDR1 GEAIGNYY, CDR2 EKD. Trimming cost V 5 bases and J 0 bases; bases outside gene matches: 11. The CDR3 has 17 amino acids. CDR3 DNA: TGTGCCTGTGCCTCCCTTACTGGGGGATCTTACACCGATAAACTCATCTTT. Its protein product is CACASLTGGSYTDKLIF.

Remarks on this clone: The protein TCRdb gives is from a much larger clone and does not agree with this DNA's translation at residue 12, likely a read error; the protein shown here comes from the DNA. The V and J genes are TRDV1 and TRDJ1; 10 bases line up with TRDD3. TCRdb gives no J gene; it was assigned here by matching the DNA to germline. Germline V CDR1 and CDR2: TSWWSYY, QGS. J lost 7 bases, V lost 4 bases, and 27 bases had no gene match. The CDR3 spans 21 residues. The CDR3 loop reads CALGARSPVWGGELGDLKLIF. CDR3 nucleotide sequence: TGTGCTCTTGGGGCGCGTTCCCCTGTTTGGGGCGGGGAACTGGGGGATCTTAAACTCATCTTT.

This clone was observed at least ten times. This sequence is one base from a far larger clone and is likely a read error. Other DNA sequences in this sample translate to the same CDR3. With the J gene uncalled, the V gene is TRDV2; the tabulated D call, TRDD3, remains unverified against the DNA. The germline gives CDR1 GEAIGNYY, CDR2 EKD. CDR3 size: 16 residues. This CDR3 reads CACEDTIVGQIYKLIF. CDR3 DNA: TGTGCCTGTGAGGACACTATAGTGGGACAGATATACAAACTCATCTTC.

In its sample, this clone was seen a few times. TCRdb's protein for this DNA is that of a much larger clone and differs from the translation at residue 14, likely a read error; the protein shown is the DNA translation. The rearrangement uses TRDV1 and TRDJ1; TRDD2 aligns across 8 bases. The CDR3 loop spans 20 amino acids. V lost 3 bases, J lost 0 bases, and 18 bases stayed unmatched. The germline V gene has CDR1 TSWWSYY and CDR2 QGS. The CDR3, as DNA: TGTGCTCTTGGGGACCCACAATCTTCCTACCCTCACCCGCACACCGATAAACTCATCTTT. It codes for CALGDPQSSYPHPHTDKLIF.

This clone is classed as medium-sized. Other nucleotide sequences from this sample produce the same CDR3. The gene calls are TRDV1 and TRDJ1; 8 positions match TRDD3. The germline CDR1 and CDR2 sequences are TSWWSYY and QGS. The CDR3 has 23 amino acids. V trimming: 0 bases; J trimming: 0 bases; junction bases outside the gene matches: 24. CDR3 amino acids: CALGELGLRPNVLGAMYTDKLIF. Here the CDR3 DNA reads TGTGCTCTTGGGGAACTGGGACTACGCCCTAACGTACTGGGGGCTATGTACACCGATAAACTCATCTTT.

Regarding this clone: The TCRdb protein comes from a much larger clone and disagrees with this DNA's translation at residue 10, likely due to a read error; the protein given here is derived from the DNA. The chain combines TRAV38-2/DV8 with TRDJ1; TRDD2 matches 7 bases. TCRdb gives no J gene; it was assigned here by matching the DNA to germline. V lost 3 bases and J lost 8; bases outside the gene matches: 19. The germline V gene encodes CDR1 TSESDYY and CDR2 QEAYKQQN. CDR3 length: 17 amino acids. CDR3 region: CAYRTPGLPPPLSKLIF. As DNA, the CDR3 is TGTGCTTATAGGACCCCAGGCCTTCCTCCCCCTCTATCGAAACTCATCTTT.

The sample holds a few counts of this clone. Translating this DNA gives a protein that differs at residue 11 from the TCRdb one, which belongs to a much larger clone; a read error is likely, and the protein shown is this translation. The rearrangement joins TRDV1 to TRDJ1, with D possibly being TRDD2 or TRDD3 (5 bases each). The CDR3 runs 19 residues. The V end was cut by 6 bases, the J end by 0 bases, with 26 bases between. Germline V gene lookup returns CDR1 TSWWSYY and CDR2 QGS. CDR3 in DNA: TGTGCTCTTGGTTTCCCTACGTGGGACTGGAACCTTTACACCGATAAACTCATCTTT. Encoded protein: CALGFPTWDWNLYTDKLIF.

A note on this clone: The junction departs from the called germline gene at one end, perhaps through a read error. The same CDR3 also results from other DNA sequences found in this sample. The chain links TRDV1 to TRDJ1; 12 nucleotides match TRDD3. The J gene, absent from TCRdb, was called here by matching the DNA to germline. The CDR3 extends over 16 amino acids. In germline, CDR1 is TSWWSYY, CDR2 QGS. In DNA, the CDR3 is TGCTCTGGCCCCCCCTCCCTGGGGGATACGGCCGATAAACTCATCTTT. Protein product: CSGPPSLGDTADKLIF.

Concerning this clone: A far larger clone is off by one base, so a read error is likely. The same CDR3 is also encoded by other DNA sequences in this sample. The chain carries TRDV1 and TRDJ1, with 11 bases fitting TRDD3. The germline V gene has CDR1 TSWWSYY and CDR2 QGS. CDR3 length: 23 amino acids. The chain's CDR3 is CALGELRLEGMGLGDTDTDKLIF. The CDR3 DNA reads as TGTGCTCTTGGGGAACTAAGGCTAGAAGGCATGGGTCTGGGGGATACAGACACCGATAAGCTCATCTTT.

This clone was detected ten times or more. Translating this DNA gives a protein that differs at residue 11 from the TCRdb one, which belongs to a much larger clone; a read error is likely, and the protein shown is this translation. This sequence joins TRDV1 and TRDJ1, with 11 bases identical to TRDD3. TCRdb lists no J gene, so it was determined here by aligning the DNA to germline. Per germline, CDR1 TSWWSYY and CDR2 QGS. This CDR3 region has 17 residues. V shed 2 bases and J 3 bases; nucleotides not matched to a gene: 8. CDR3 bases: TGTGCTCTTGGGGAAGCTGTGTACTGGGGGATAGCCGATAAACTCATCTTT. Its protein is CALGEAVYWGIADKLIF.

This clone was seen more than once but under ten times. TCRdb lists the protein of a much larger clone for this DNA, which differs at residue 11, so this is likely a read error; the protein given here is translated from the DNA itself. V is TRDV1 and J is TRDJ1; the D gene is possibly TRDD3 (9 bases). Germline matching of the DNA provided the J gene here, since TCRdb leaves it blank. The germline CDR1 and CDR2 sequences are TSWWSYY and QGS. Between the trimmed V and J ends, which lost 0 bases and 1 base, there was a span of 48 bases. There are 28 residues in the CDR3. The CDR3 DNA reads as TGTGCTCTTGGGGAACTAGGGGGTCGGGTCCTCTTTCGGGCTTCCTACGAGCTGGGGGATTTTCGCACCGATAAACTCATCTTT. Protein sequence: CALGELGGRVLFRASYELGDFRTDKLIF.

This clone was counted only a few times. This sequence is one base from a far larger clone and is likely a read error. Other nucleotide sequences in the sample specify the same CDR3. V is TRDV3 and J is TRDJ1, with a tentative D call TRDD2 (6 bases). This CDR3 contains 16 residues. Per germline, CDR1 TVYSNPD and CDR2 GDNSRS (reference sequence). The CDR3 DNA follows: TGTGCCTTGCAGTCGTCGCTCCTACGACGTCGTAATAAACTCATCTTC. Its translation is CALQSSLLRRRNKLIF.

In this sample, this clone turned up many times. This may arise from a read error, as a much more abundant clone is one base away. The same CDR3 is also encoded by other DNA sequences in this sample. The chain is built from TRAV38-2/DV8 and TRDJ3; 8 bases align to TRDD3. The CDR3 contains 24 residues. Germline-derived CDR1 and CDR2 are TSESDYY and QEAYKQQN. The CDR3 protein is CAYRSWYRPPTGGQSPWDTRQMFF. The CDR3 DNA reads TGTGCTTATAGGAGCTGGTACCGCCCTCCTACTGGGGGCCAGAGCCCCTGGGACACCCGACAGATGTTCTTC.

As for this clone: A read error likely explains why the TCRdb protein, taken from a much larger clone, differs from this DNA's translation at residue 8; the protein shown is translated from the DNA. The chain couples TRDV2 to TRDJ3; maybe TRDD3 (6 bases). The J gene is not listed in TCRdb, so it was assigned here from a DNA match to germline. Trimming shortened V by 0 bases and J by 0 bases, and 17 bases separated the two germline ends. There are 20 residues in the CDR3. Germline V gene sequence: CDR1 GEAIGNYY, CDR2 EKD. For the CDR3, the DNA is TGTGCCTGTGACACCGCGCTGAGGATACCCCGCTCCTGGGACACCCGACAGATGTTTTTC. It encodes CACDTALRIPRSWDTRQMFF.

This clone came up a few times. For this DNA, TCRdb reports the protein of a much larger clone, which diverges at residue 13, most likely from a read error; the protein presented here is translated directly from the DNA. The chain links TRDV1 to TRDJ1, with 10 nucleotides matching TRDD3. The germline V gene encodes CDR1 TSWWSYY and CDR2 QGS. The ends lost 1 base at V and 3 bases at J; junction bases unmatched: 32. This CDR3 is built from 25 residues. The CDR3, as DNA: TGTGCTCTTGGGGAACCCTCTTGGCGAGCCCCTGCGGCCAGAGTTTTGGGGGATACATCCGATAAACTCATCTTT. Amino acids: CALGEPSWRAPAARVLGDTSDKLIF.